Sequencing of this T cell receptor (beta chain) was carried out in a study of CXCR3-negative and CXCR3-positive naive CD8 T cells. Study results and limitations: Diversity was high in both naive subsets and much lower in memory cells. Naive cells positive for CXCR3 carried more hydrophobic TRB CDR3s than CXCR3-negative ones.

As concerns this clonotype: The target antigen is unknown.

From germline, CDR1 is SEHNR and CDR2 FQNEAQ (reference sequence). The CDR3 spans 13 residues. Researchers prepared the TRB cDNA libraries using 5' RACE with UMI labels. TCRdb derives one entry per CDR3 protein from the 5' RACE reads, leaving out DNA. Seen in this sample are 70,000 to 95,000 distinct CDR3 sequences; the ten most common clones hold 1.5% to 2%. The genes are TRBV7-9 and TRBJ2-1. The clonotype comes from a human donor in good health. Some clones in this sample may be carry-over from other donors' samples. Sequenced material: naive CXCR3- CD8+ T cells from blood. Subset in this sample: CD45RO-CCR7+CD27+CD95- naive CD8+ T cells lacking CXCR3 (TNR3-). The CDR3 reads CSSISEGYNEQFF.